A selection of T cell receptor beta chains follows, all from one sample in a study of memory CD4+ T cells and cytomegalovirus serostatus. Clones were sequenced by immunoSEQ multiplex PCR, and TCRdb holds only the in-frame ones, with some missing. This table holds 70,000 to 95,000 clones, around 80% found once. The sample comprised memory CD4+ T cells from blood. All receptors derive from an adult in good health and CMV-seronegative. The CDR3 runs from the conserved cysteine through the conserved F or W. Each record gives: clone size, V gene, J gene, D gene, CDR3 protein, CDR3 DNA. The D gene is left open where the match is weak. For some rows the clone size is stated as once, few or many, or as a class when expanded; others skip it.

NA,TRBV21-1,TRBJ1-4,NA,CASSPEVPNEKLFF,TGTGCCAGCAGTCCGGAGGTCCCTAATGAAAAACTGTTTTTT
NA,TRBV9,TRBJ2-2,TRBD1,CASSPRMTGETGELFF,TGTGCCAGCAGCCCCCGTATGACAGGGGAAACCGGGGAGCTGTTTTTT
few,TRBV5-8,TRBJ1-5,NA,CASSLVKGQPQHF,TGTGCCAGCAGCTTGGTTAAGGGCCAGCCCCAGCATTTT
NA,TRBV7-6,TRBJ2-7,NA,CASSLGDGPTYEQYF,TGTGCCAGCAGCCTCGGGGATGGCCCAACCTACGAGCAGTACTTC
NA,TRBV2,TRBJ2-2,NA,CASTSPARTGELFF,TGTGCCAGCACCTCCCCCGCTCGCACCGGGGAGCTGTTTTTT
NA,TRBV30,TRBJ2-1,NA,CAWNRAAEQFF,TGTGCCTGGAACCGGGCCGCAGAGCAGTTCTTC
few,TRBV13,TRBJ1-1,TRBD1,CASSLDRQGTEAFF,TGTGCCAGCAGCTTGGATCGACAGGGGACTGAAGCTTTCTTT
NA,TRBV5-1,TRBJ2-5,NA,CASSLSQETQYF,TGCGCCAGCAGCTTATCGCAAGAGACCCAGTACTTC
NA,TRBV5-3,TRBJ2-3,NA,CARSPKRRDTDTQYF,TGTGCCAGAAGCCCTAAACGAAGGGACACAGATACGCAGTATTTT
NA,TRBV2,TRBJ2-1,TRBD2,CASHKAGAYNEQFF,TGTGCCAGCCACAAAGCGGGGGCGTACAATGAGCAGTTCTTC
NA,TRBV6-1,TRBJ2-7,NA,CASSPLRGVSYEQYF,TGTGCCAGCAGCCCGTTGCGAGGGGTCTCCTACGAGCAGTACTTC
NA,TRBV6-1,TRBJ1-2,TRBD1,CASRPRTGAGYTF,TGTGCCAGCAGGCCAAGGACAGGGGCTGGCTACACCTTC
NA,TRBV9,TRBJ2-2,TRBD2,CASSKLAGGLTGELFF,TGTGCCAGCAGCAAGTTGGCGGGGGGCCTGACCGGGGAGCTGTTTTTT
NA,TRBV7-2,TRBJ2-2,TRBD2,CASSLRASGGLANTGELFF,TGTGCCAGCAGCTTACGGGCTAGCGGGGGGCTTGCGAACACCGGGGAGCTGTTTTTT
NA,TRBV10-3,TRBJ2-7,NA,CAITLGPLSHEQYF,TGTGCCATCACTCTTGGTCCCCTCTCCCACGAGCAGTACTTC
NA,TRBV5-6,TRBJ2-3,NA,CASSRRTADTQYF,TGTGCCAGCAGCCGTCGGACGGCAGATACGCAGTATTTT
NA,TRBV5-6,TRBJ1-1,NA,CASSRGPGGTEAFF,TGTGCCAGCAGCCGCGGGCCTGGGGGCACTGAAGCTTTCTTT
NA,TRBV18,TRBJ1-1,NA,CASSPLPTNTEAFF,TGTGCCAGCTCACCACTACCAACGAACACTGAAGCTTTCTTT
NA,TRBV15,TRBJ1-2,NA,CATSRDYTANYGYTF,TGTGCCACCAGCAGAGATTATACAGCTAACTATGGCTACACCTTC
NA,TRBV4-1,TRBJ1-5,NA,CTTGNLKSNQPQHF,TGCACCACAGGGAATTTGAAGAGCAATCAGCCCCAGCATTTT
NA,TRBV28,TRBJ2-1,TRBD2,CASSQLRLAISSYNEQFF,TGTGCCAGCAGTCAGCTTCGACTAGCTATTAGCTCCTACAATGAGCAGTTCTTC
NA,TRBV27,TRBJ1-2,NA,CASSLWVGGLIGDYTF,TGTGCCAGCAGTTTATGGGTAGGTGGCCTAATCGGAGACTACACCTTC
NA,TRBV29-1,TRBJ1-2,TRBD1,CSVSDQGARGYTF,TGCAGCGTTTCTGACCAGGGGGCACGCGGCTACACCTTC
NA,TRBV9,TRBJ2-1,NA,CASSVVGRSSYNEQFF,TGTGCCAGCAGCGTAGTAGGAAGAAGCTCCTACAATGAGCAGTTCTTC
NA,TRBV7-3,TRBJ2-3,TRBD1,CASSSQGARSFDTQYF,TGTGCCAGCAGCTCCCAGGGGGCGCGTAGTTTCGATACGCAGTATTTT
once,TRBV28,TRBJ2-7,TRBD1,CASSFTGGHLQYF,TGTGCCAGCAGTTTTACAGGGGGCCATCTGCAGTACTTC
NA,TRBV5-1,TRBJ1-5,NA,CASSLTGYSNQPQHF,TGCGCCAGCAGCTTGACCGGGTATAGCAATCAGCCCCAGCATTTT
NA,TRBV18,TRBJ1-6,TRBD1,CASSSDRNSPLHF,TGTGCCAGCTCATCGGACAGGAATTCACCCCTCCACTTT
NA,TRBV5-5,TRBJ1-2,NA,CASSFSPGDKMRGYTF,TGTGCCAGCAGCTTCTCCCCGGGGGATAAGATGAGGGGCTACACCTTC
NA,TRBV2,TRBJ1-2,TRBD1,CASSETRTGDGYTF,TGTGCCAGCAGTGAAACGCGTACAGGGGATGGCTACACCTTC
NA,TRBV6-5,TRBJ2-7,NA,CASSARTATYEQYF,TGTGCCAGCAGTGCACGGACAGCGACCTACGAGCAGTACTTC
few,TRBV18,TRBJ1-1,NA,CASRGQGGTEAFF,TGTGCCAGCCGAGGGCAGGGCGGCACTGAAGCTTTCTTT
NA,TRBV28,TRBJ1-5,NA,CASRPSNQPQHF,TGTGCCAGCAGGCCTTCTAATCAGCCCCAGCATTTT
NA,TRBV19,TRBJ2-2,NA,CASSIAGDTGELFF,TGTGCCAGTAGTATTGCTGGGGACACCGGGGAGCTGTTTTTT
once,TRBV7-2,TRBJ1-1,NA,CASSRGTVGAFF,TGTGCCAGCAGCCGAGGGACCGTTGGTGCTTTCTTT
NA,TRBV13,TRBJ1-1,NA,CASSRVTEAFF,TGTGCCAGCAGTCGGGTTACTGAAGCTTTCTTT
NA,TRBV7-2,TRBJ2-7,TRBD1,CASKTDRGVYEQYF,TGTGCCAGCAAGACGGACAGGGGAGTATACGAGCAGTACTTC
NA,TRBV19,TRBJ2-2,NA,CASSIRTATGELFF,TGTGCCAGTAGTATTCGAACAGCAACCGGGGAGCTGTTTTTT
few,TRBV4-3,TRBJ1-2,TRBD1,CASSQGSGQGNDGYTF,TGCGCCAGCAGCCAAGGTAGCGGACAGGGGAACGATGGCTACACCTTC
few,TRBV10-3,TRBJ2-2,TRBD2,CAITLETSGLSNTGELFF,TGTGCCATCACCCTCGAGACTAGCGGACTTTCGAACACCGGGGAGCTGTTTTTT
NA,TRBV5-6,TRBJ2-7,NA,CASSPDSSYEQYF,TGTGCCAGCAGCCCAGACAGTTCCTACGAGCAGTACTTC
NA,TRBV5-4,TRBJ2-1,NA,CASSLNSYNEQFF,TGTGCCAGCAGCTTAAACTCCTACAATGAGCAGTTCTTC
few,TRBV7-9,TRBJ1-2,NA,CASSEGSTF,TGTGCCAGCAGTGAAGGGTCCACCTTC
NA,TRBV28,TRBJ1-3,NA,CASTPRGSGNTIYF,TGTGCCAGCACCCCTCGGGGCTCTGGAAACACCATATATTTT
NA,TRBV28,TRBJ2-7,TRBD1,CASSLGGTGAYEQYF,TGTGCCAGCAGTTTAGGTGGAACAGGGGCCTACGAGCAGTACTTC
NA,TRBV5-1,TRBJ2-3,NA,CASYKEGVSTDTQYF,TGCGCCAGCTATAAGGAGGGGGTAAGCACAGATACGCAGTATTTT